The rows below give T cell receptor beta chains drawn from one sample of a study of spatial heterogeneity in lung cancer. Via MiXCR, TCRdb re-called the 5' RACE reads, giving one row per CDR3 protein. The table includes 3,000 to 3,500 distinct CDR3 sequences, roughly 15% detected once. The sample consisted of lung tumor tissue, taken at surgery. The receptors were gathered from a male donor with early-stage non-small cell lung cancer. Each CDR3 is given with its conserved first and last residue. Rows give clone size only sometimes, using once, few, many, or a class for an expanded clone.

CDR3 protein: CSARAFDADTQYF
V gene: TRBV20-1
J gene: TRBJ2-3
clone size: medium-sized
CDR3 length: 13

CDR3 protein: CASTLRGRTGGELFF
V gene: TRBV28
J gene: TRBJ2-2
clone size: medium-sized
CDR3 length: 15

CDR3 protein: CASSLVPEGAGYTF
V gene: TRBV5-1
J gene: TRBJ1-2
clone size: medium-sized
CDR3 length: 14

CDR3 protein: CASSFQDPPTGELFF
V gene: TRBV6-6
J gene: TRBJ2-2
clone size: medium-sized
CDR3 length: 15

CDR3 protein: CASSQELANNGYNEQFF
V gene: TRBV14
J gene: TRBJ2-1
clone size: medium-sized
CDR3 length: 17

CDR3 protein: CASSYSGPRSEQYF
V gene: TRBV6-2/TRBV6-3
J gene: TRBJ2-7
clone size: medium-sized
CDR3 length: 14

CDR3 protein: CSARSPAGLGSNEQFF
V gene: TRBV20-1
J gene: TRBJ2-1
clone size: large
CDR3 length: 16

CDR3 protein: CASSLGPDYNEQFF
V gene: TRBV7-2
J gene: TRBJ2-1
clone size: .
CDR3 length: 14

CDR3 protein: CASSLGDSHSENTIYF
V gene: TRBV7-6
J gene: TRBJ1-3
clone size: .
CDR3 length: 16

CDR3 protein: CSARDLMIAGWGNEQFF
V gene: TRBV20-1
J gene: TRBJ2-1
clone size: medium-sized
CDR3 length: 17

CDR3 protein: CASSKAGRGRTEAFF
V gene: TRBV21-1
J gene: TRBJ1-1
clone size: .
CDR3 length: 15

CDR3 protein: CASSLGGTDNQPQHF
V gene: TRBV28
J gene: TRBJ1-5
clone size: medium-sized
CDR3 length: 15

CDR3 protein: CASTYGRVGEQFF
V gene: TRBV28
J gene: TRBJ2-1
clone size: .
CDR3 length: 13

CDR3 protein: CASSRETAFMNTEAFF
V gene: TRBV4-1
J gene: TRBJ1-1
clone size: .
CDR3 length: 16

CDR3 protein: CASSLRQASKIYEQYF
V gene: TRBV7-9
J gene: TRBJ2-7
clone size: medium-sized
CDR3 length: 16

CDR3 protein: CAGQREMKDTQYF
V gene: TRBV20-1
J gene: TRBJ2-3
clone size: medium-sized
CDR3 length: 13